The 13 T cell receptor beta chains below all came from one sample that was sequenced in a study of blood T cell repertoires in COVID-19. Produced via immunoSEQ multiplex PCR; TCRdb's table is partial and in-frame only. Of roughly 250,000 clones listed, around nine tenths are singletons. The sequencing input was peripheral blood. These receptors were taken from a woman aged 40 to 49 who had recovered from COVID-19.

The chain uses TRBV6-4 and TRBJ2-2, with 9 bases aligning to TRBD1. J was trimmed by 1 base and V by 5 bases; bases with no gene match: 5. This CDR3 has 16 residues. Germline assignment: CDR1 MRHNA and CDR2 SNTAGT. CDR3 residues: CASSLDRGLNTGELFF. CDR3 DNA sequence: TGTGCCAGCAGTCTGGACAGGGGCCTGAACACCGGGGAGCTGTTTTTT.

The chain recombines TRBV6-6 with TRBJ2-2; 9 bases align to TRBD2. The junction had 8 bases not matched to a gene; V was cut back by 7 bases and J by 5 bases. The CDR3 has 15 amino acids. The germline gives CDR1 MNHNY, CDR2 SVGAGI (reference sequence). CDR3 nucleotides: TGTGCCAGCATCCAGGCCCTAGCGGGGACCGGGGAGCTGTTTTTT. Its translation is CASIQALAGTGELFF.

The gene calls are TRBV9 and TRBJ1-3, with D possibly TRBD1 on 5 matching bases. Trimming left V 2 bases short and J 7 bases short, with 16 bases between. The CDR3 is made up of 15 amino acids. Germline values: CDR1 SGDLS, CDR2 YYNGEE. Written as DNA, the CDR3 is TGTGCCAGCAGCGTGTCATTGCAGGGTAGGAACACCATATATTTT. The encoded protein is CASSVSLQGRNTIYF.

The CDR3 sequence: CASSLTNRGDGYTF. CDR3 nucleotide sequence: TGTGCCAGCAGTTTAACTAACAGGGGTGATGGCTACACCTTC. The V call is TRBV27, the J call TRBJ1-2; 7 bases map to TRBD1. This CDR3 is 14 amino acids long. Trimming cost V 2 bases and J 6 bases; bases outside gene matches: 6. CDR1 and CDR2 (germline): MNHEY, SMNVEV (reference sequence).

This chain links TRBV6-5 with TRBJ1-4, with D maybe TRBD1 (6 bases). The length of the CDR3 is 15 residues. V dropped 4 bases and J dropped 8 bases, with 17 bases sitting between them. Germline loops: CDR1 MNHEY, CDR2 SVGAGI. The CDR3 sequence is CASSFTGTPVEKLFF. CDR3 bases: TGTGCCAGCAGTTTTACCGGGACACCCGTGGAAAAACTGTTTTTT.

The V and J genes are TRBV19 and TRBJ2-4, with 9 bases that match TRBD1. J lost 6 bases, V lost 5 bases, and 2 bases had no gene match. CDR1 and CDR2 (germline): LNHDA, SQIVND (reference sequence). This CDR3 contains 13 residues. The CDR3 loop is CASSPGQGNIQYF. CDR3 in DNA: TGTGCCAGTAGTCCGGGACAGGGAAACATTCAGTACTTC.

V is TRBV7-2 and J is TRBJ1-5; 9 nucleotides align to TRBD1. Germline assignment: CDR1 SGHTA and CDR2 FQGNSA. V shed 4 bases and J 4 bases; nucleotides not matched to a gene: 5. The CDR3 extends over 15 amino acids. The CDR3 DNA reads as TGTGCCAGCAGCTCCGAGACAGGGGGGAATCAGCCCCAGCATTTT. Its protein product is CASSSETGGNQPQHF. The complete variable domain, with remaining parts taken from reference TRBV7-2 and TRBJ1-5, reads GAGVSQSPSNKVTEKGKDVELRCDPISGHTALYWYRQSLGQGLEFLIYFQGNSAPDKSGLPSDRFSAERTGGSVSTLTIQRTQQEDSAVYLCASSSETGGNQPQHFGDGTRLSIL.

Here the CDR3 DNA reads TGCAGCGTTGAAAAGGACAGTACAGTAGGGCAGTTCTTC. Its translation is CSVEKDSTVGQFF. This chain joins TRBV29-1 and TRBJ2-1; maybe TRBD1 (6 bases). The germline V and J ends were trimmed by 2 bases and 12 bases, with 17 bases remaining between them. The CDR3 contains 13 residues. Germline V gene sequence: CDR1 SQVTM, CDR2 ANQGSEA.

The chain has TRBV11-1 and TRBJ2-5; 13 nucleotides align to TRBD2. From germline, CDR1 is SGHAT and CDR2 FQDESV (reference sequence). Trimming took 5 bases from V and 1 from J; bases not matched to a gene: 4. The CDR3 consists of 16 residues. Here the CDR3 reads CASSPRTSGGQETQYF. DNA of the CDR3: TGTGCCAGCAGCCCGAGGACTAGCGGGGGCCAAGAGACCCAGTACTTC. Looking up the rest from reference TRBV11-1 and TRBJ2-5 gives the full variable domain: EAEVAQSPRYKITEKSQAVAFWCDPISGHATLYWYRQILGQGPELLVQFQDESVVDDSQLPKDRFSAERLKGVDSTLKIQPAELGDSAMYLCASSPRTSGGQETQYFGPGTRLLVL.

The V call is TRBV19, the J call TRBJ1-2; TRBD1 matches at 9 bases. The CDR3 totals 16 residues. In germline, CDR1 is LNHDA, CDR2 SQIVND (reference sequence). V shed 6 bases and J 5 bases; nucleotides not matched to a gene: 13. The CDR3 nucleotides read TGTGCCAGTAGCCCCTGGGCACAGGGGGCAGGATATGGCTACACCTTC. It is translated as CASSPWAQGAGYGYTF.

The gene calls are TRBV6-5 and TRBJ2-6; the D is unclear. Germline CDR1 is MNHEY and CDR2 is SVGAGI. CDR3 size: 16 residues. V gave up 0 bases and J gave up 2 bases, with 8 bases separating them. CDR3 residues: CASSYSQSAGANVLTF. The CDR3 nucleotides read TGTGCCAGCAGTTACTCTCAGTCAGCTGGGGCCAACGTCCTGACTTTC.

The chain carries TRBV14 and TRBJ2-2, with D maybe TRBD2 (6 bases). CDR3 length equals 15 residues. The germline V gene encodes CDR1 SGHDN and CDR2 FVKESK. V was cut by 1 base and J by 7 bases, with 13 bases left in between. DNA for the CDR3: TGTGCCAGCAGCCAAGTAAGCCTAGCGAGCGGGGAGCTGTTTTTT. It encodes CASSQVSLASGELFF.

The chain is built from TRBV18 and TRBJ1-5, with 8 bases matching TRBD1. The V segment lost 6 bases and the J segment 4 bases; nucleotides outside the gene matches: 8. The length of the CDR3 is 15 residues. CDR1 KGHSH and CDR2 LQKENI come from the germline V gene. CDR3 DNA sequence: TGTGCCAGCTCCTCAGGACAGGGTTGGAATCAGCCCCAGCATTTT. It codes for CASSSGQGWNQPQHF. The full variable domain, completed using reference TRBV18 and TRBJ1-5, is NAGVMQNPRHLVRRRGQEARLRCSPMKGHSHVYWYRQLPEEGLKFMVYLQKENIIDESGMPKERFSAEFPKEGPSILRIQQVVRGDSAAYFCASSSGQGWNQPQHFGDGTRLSIL.